This TCR beta chain came from a study of shared T cell receptors in the human thymus (dated by TCRdb to the early 2020s). Concerning the study at large: The study investigated the way shared, self-reactive T-cell receptor alpha chains are produced in the human thymus.

To note about this clone: Its binding antigen is unknown. Base quality data are lacking; no much larger clone is found one base away.

V and J are truncated by 5 bases and 2 bases respectively, leaving an intervening sequence of 13 bases. The germline V gene gives CDR1 as SQVTM and CDR2 as ANQGSEA. The CDR3 sequence holds 13 residues, the cysteine and phenylalanine included. Only the CDR3 DNA is retained, 39 bases long and in frame from the first base. Libraries were built with the immunoSEQ multiplex PCR assay. TCRdb retrieved this table from immuneACCESS and kept in-frame rearrangements only. Not all clones are present; in checked studies, unresolved V genes account for under half, and no reason is known for the remainder. Here the sample has about 500,000 clones; more than 75% occur a single time. The ten most abundant clones make up roughly 0.013% of the sample. These records were also assigned to another study, of human thymus T cells. As noted in the second study: In Finland, the donors were immunologically healthy infants who were having open corrective cardiac surgery for congenital heart defects. The thymus tissue came from surgical resects taken out during corrective cardiac surgery. Both the thymic and the peripheral blood repertoires appeared to show biased V and J gene segment usage. According to the related research, thymic TCR repertoires were highly overlapping among unrelated individuals. The study characterized TCR alpha and beta repertoires from eight infant thymus samples and a few related peripheral blood samples. The infant donors were roughly 7 to 244 days old, and the cohort included six males and a couple of females. Thymocytes were released mechanically from tissue and stored at -70 °C as pellets of about 8.5-31 million cells. A QIAsymphony instrument was used to extract genomic DNA from the frozen cell pellets. TCRB and TCRAD loci were amplified from a standardized quantity of quality-controlled genomic DNA using the immunoSEQ multiplex PCR assay. The V(D)J region was spanned by amplicons of a length sufficient to cover the CDR3 and to identify V and J genes. Through the commercial immunoSEQ service, the amplicons were sequenced on an Illumina platform. Primer bias and sequencing errors were corrected as previously described, and TCRAD and TCRB were defined on the basis of the IMGT database. Repertoires were analysed with immunoSEQ Analyzer 3.0 and VDJTools, covering basic statistics, V/J segment usage, diversity estimates, rarefaction and pairwise overlap. Diversity was estimated using the Chao1, ChaoE, Efron-Thisted, Shannon and inverse Simpson indices, and was also estimated on datasets down-sampled to the size of the smallest sample. For repertoire overlap, CDR3 nucleotide sequence, V gene and J gene had to match strictly, and clustering was done by Jaccard-based multidimensional scaling. On average, thymus samples yielded about 810,000 unique TCRB clonotypes, whereas blood samples yielded 75,000 to 95,000.

The chain uses TRBV29-1 and TRBJ2-7, and possibly TRBD2, on 5 matching bases. Sequenced material: thymocytes. The clonotype originates from a boy younger than two with a congenital heart defect. Donor details come from another sample of the same person, matched by shared clones. The CDR3 sequence is CSVRLDWPYEQYF. At the DNA level, the sequence is TGCAGCGTTCGTCTGGACTGGCCCTACGAGCAGTACTTC.